This paragraph covers one T cell receptor beta chain sequence. Using its own MiXCR run on the PCR reads, TCRdb lists one record per CDR3 protein. Counted here are 25,000 to 35,000 distinct CDR3 sequences, 49% occurring once; the ten biggest clones make up 5.8%. These data originate in a study of vaccination and CD4 T cells after COVID-19. Germline loops: CDR1 LNHNV, CDR2 YYDKDF (reference sequence). The CDR3 extends over 17 amino acids. Trimming shortened V by 1 base and J by 0 bases, and 10 bases separated the two germline ends. The time point denotes: late sampling 161 to 241 days after vaccination in three convalescent patients.

The clonotype comes from a human donor who had recovered from COVID-19. The chain links TRBV15 to TRBJ2-6, with D maybe TRBD2 (5 bases). The source was CD4+ T cells from blood, collected about 7 months after SARS-CoV-2 vaccination. The CDR3 here is CATSRVEGSSGANVLTF. DNA of the CDR3: TGTGCCACCAGCAGAGTTGAGGGCAGCTCTGGGGCCAACGTCCTGACTTTC.